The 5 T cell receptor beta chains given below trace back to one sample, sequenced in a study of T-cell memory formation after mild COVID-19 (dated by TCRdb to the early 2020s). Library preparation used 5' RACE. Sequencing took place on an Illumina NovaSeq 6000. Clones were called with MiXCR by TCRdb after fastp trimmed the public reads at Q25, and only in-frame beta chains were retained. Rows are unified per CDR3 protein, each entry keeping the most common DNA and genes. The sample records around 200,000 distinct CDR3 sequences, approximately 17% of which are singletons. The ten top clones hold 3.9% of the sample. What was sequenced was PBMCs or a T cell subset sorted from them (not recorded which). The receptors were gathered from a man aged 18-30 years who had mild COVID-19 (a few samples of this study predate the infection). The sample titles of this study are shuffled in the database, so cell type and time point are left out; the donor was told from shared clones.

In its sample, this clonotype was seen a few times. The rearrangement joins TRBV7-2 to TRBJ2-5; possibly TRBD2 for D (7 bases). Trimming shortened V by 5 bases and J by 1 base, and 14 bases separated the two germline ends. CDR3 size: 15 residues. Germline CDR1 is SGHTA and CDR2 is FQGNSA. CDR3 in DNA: TGTGCCAGCAGCCCGCGGGGGCCCTCCCAAGAGACCCAGTACTTC. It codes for CASSPRGPSQETQYF.

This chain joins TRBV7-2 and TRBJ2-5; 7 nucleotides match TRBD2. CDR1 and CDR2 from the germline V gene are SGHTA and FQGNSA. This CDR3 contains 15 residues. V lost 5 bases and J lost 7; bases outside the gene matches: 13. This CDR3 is CASSGGSGYDRTQYF. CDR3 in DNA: TGTGCCAGCAGCGGAGGTAGCGGGTACGACAGGACCCAGTACTTC.

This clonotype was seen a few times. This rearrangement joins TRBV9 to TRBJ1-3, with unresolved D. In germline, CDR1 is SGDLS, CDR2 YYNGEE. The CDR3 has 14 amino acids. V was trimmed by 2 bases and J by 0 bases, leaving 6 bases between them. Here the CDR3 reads CASSVQSSGNTIYF. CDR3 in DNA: TGTGCCAGCAGCGTCCAGAGCTCTGGAAACACCATATATTTT.

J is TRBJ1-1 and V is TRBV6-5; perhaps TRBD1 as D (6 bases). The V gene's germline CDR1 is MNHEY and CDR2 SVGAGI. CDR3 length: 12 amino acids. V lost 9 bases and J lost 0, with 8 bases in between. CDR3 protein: CASTGMNTEAFF. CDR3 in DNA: TGTGCCAGTACAGGGATGAACACTGAAGCTTTCTTT.

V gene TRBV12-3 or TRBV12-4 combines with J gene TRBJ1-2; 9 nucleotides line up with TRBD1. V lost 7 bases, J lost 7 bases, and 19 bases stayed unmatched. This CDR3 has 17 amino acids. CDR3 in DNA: TGTGCCAGCAACCCGTCCCCGGGGACAGGGTTTGGCGGTGGCTACACCTTC. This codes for CASNPSPGTGFGGGYTF.